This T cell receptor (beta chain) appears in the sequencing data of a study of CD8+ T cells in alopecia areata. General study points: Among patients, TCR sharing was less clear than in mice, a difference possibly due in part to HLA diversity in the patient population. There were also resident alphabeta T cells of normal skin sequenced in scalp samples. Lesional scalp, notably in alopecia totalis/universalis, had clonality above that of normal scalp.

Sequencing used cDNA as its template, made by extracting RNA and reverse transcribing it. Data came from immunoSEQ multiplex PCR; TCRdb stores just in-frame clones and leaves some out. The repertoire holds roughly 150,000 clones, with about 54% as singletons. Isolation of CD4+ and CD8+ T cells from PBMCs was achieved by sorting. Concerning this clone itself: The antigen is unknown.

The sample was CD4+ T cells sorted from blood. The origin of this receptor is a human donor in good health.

Here the CDR3 DNA reads TGTGCCAGCAGCTTTAGGGGGGCTTACCAGCCCCAGCATTTT. This sequence encodes CASSFRGAYQPQHF. The chain links TRBV5-6 to TRBJ1-5; D is perhaps TRBD1 (6 bases). Germline CDR1 is SGHDT and CDR2 is YYEEEE. The CDR3 sequence is 14 residues long. V was shortened by 2 bases and J by 7 bases, with 13 bases between the two germline ends.